This TCR beta chain was observed in a study of blood T cell repertoires in COVID-19. The germline V gene encodes CDR1 MDHEN and CDR2 SYDVKM. The CDR3 is 13 amino acids. Losses at the gene ends were 8 bases for V and 2 bases for J; bases not matched to a gene: 5. Authors' analysis steps: Estimates of nucleated cell counts were drawn from the amplification of reference gene primers. Measured with immunoSEQ multiplex PCR; TCRdb has only the in-frame clones, and not every one. The V and J calls and the clone size are those of that table, but D and trimming were determined from the DNA. The sample holds about 39,000 clones; 65% to 85% are singletons and the top ten take more than 8%.

The chain is built from TRBV28 and TRBJ1-1; TRBD1 agrees at 7 bases. The source material was peripheral blood. This TCR was recovered from a man in his sixties in a cohort sampled during active COVID-19. The DNA of the CDR3 is TGTGCCAGCGGGGACAGCCTCAACACTGAAGCTTTCTTT. It encodes CASGDSLNTEAFF.